One sample yielded the 2 T cell receptor beta chains listed below, sequenced in a study of shared clonotypes between healthy human individuals. Sequencing was performed with immunoSEQ multiplex PCR; in TCRdb, only in-frame clones are kept and a portion is missing. The sample yields roughly 1 million clones, 65% to 75% seen once. The specimen was memory CD4+ T cells sorted from blood. The subset denotes: CD45RA-negative fraction. These receptors came from a man between 18 and 29 years old in good health.

The chain links TRBV28 to TRBJ1-5; TRBD1 is a possible D gene (5 bases). V was pared by 2 bases and J by 7 bases, with 12 bases between. The length of the CDR3 is 14 residues. Germline CDR1 MDHEN, CDR2 SYDVKM. The DNA for the CDR3 is TGTGCCAGCAGTTTAGGGCAGGGCAGACAGCCCCAGCATTTT. It yields the protein CASSLGQGRQPQHF.

This clone occurred once. The chain recombines TRBV11-2 with TRBJ2-3, with D perhaps matching TRBD1 (6 bases). Trimming took 2 bases from V and 0 from J, leaving 12 bases between them. Germline V CDR1 and CDR2: SGHAT, FQNNGV. This CDR3 region has 16 residues. CDR3 nucleotides: TGTGCCAGCAGCTTACGACAGGTCTCTAGCACAGATACGCAGTATTTT. Encoded protein: CASSLRQVSSTDTQYF.